The 22 T cell receptor beta chains below were found in one sample sequenced in a study of cytomegalovirus exposure and HLA in healthy donors listed by TCRdb under 2017. The library was produced with the immunoSEQ multiplex PCR assay. A mixture of 60 forward primers for TCR Vbeta segments and 13 reverse primers for TCR Jbeta segments was used in the multiplex PCR. TCRdb limited this immuneACCESS table to in-frame rearrangements with V and J called. A share of clones is missing; checked studies link under half to unresolved V genes, and the rest is unexplained. This sample is represented by about 160,000 clones; roughly 83% of them were singletons. The ten largest make up under 4% of the sample. The sample consisted of PBMCs. The receptors were gathered from a human donor in good health.

In DNA, the CDR3 is TGTGCCAGCAGTGGCGGGACAGGGGTTTATTCACCCCTCCACTTT. Translated, it gives CASSGGTGVYSPLHF. The J gene is TRBJ1-6, the V gene TRBV7-9; 10 bases map to TRBD1. Germline V lookup: CDR1 SEHNR, CDR2 FQNEAQ (reference sequence). Unmatched junction bases numbered 7, after V lost 6 bases and J lost 8 bases. This CDR3 has 15 residues.

The V gene is TRBV4-1, the J gene TRBJ2-1; TRBD1 aligns across 9 bases. Trimming at V came to 0 bases and at J to 1 base, leaving 1 base not matched to a gene. The CDR3 extends over 16 amino acids. Germline CDR1 reads MGHRA; CDR2 reads YSYEKL. In nucleotides, the CDR3 is TGCGCCAGCAGCCAAGAGGGGACAGGGTCCTACAATGAGCAGTTCTTC. This translates into CASSQEGTGSYNEQFF.

The chain uses TRBV5-6 and TRBJ2-2, with TRBD2 as a possible D gene (6 bases). The CDR3 covers 15 residues. The V end lost 2 bases, the J end lost 1 base, and 9 bases lay between the germline ends. CDR1 SGHDT and CDR2 YYEEEE come from the germline V gene. CDR3 DNA sequence: TGTGCCAGCAGCTTTTGGGGGGTGAACACCGGGGAGCTGTTTTTT. It translates to CASSFWGVNTGELFF.

This clone was picked up one time. V and J are TRBV5-1 and TRBJ2-7; 8 bases are shared with TRBD1. V shed 5 bases, J shed 3 bases, and the junction held 4 bases outside the gene matches. CDR1 is SGHRS and CDR2 is YFSETQ in the germline V gene. The CDR3 has 13 amino acids. Here the CDR3 DNA reads TGCGCCAGCAGGGACAGGGCTGGCTACGAGCAGTACTTC. This gives the protein CASRDRAGYEQYF.

This clone was seen once. The V gene is TRBV2, the J gene TRBJ2-3; 13 bases fit TRBD2. Germline V gene sequence: CDR1 SNHLY, CDR2 FYNNEI. This CDR3 contains 14 residues. V lost 6 bases, J lost 7 bases, and 4 bases stayed unmatched. CDR3: CASRGLAGSYTQYF. The CDR3 DNA is TGTGCCAGCAGGGGACTAGCGGGATCGTATACGCAGTATTTT.

The rearrangement links TRBV5-1 to TRBJ2-6, with D possibly matching TRBD1 (7 bases). V was cut by 0 bases and J by 1 base, with 20 bases left in between. CDR3 length equals 20 residues. The germline CDR1 and CDR2 sequences are SGHRS and YFSETQ. CDR3 DNA sequence: TGCGCCAGCAGCTTGGCCGGTGCAGGGGGGTCGGCATCTGGGGCCAACGTCCTGACTTTC. Translation gives CASSLAGAGGSASGANVLTF. Together with reference TRBV5-1 and TRBJ2-6, the CDR3 gives the full variable domain: KAGVTQTPRYLIKTRGQQVTLSCSPISGHRSVSWYQQTPGQGLQFLFEYFSETQRNKGNFPGRFSGRQFSNSRSEMNVSTLELGDSALYLCASSLAGAGGSASGANVLTFGAGSRLTVL.

The V gene is TRBV7-9, the J gene TRBJ2-3; 13 bases are a match to TRBD2. The CDR3 is 17 residues long. Per the germline V gene, CDR1 is SEHNR and CDR2 is FQNEAQ (reference sequence). Germline trimming cut 4 bases from V and 2 bases from J; bases unmatched to any gene: 6. The CDR3 DNA sequence: TGTGCCAGCAGCTCTGGGGGACTAGCGGGATTCACAGATACGCAGTATTTT. Protein: CASSSGGLAGFTDTQYF.

The chain carries TRBV19 and TRBJ1-5, with TRBD1 identical over 7 bases. This CDR3 is 15 amino acids long. V was clipped by 5 bases and J by 4 bases; unmatched bases: 8. From germline, CDR1 is LNHDA and CDR2 SQIVND (reference sequence). DNA for the CDR3: TGTGCCAGTAGTGAAATCAGGGGGACTAATCAGCCCCAGCATTTT. The encoded protein is CASSEIRGTNQPQHF.

This clone was observed once. The chain joins TRBV15 to TRBJ2-3; 8 bases line up with TRBD2. Germline-derived CDR1 and CDR2 are LNHNV and YYDKDF (reference sequence). The CDR3 has 16 residues. V was pared by 6 bases and J by 6 bases, with 14 bases of the junction left unmatched. The CDR3 reads CATRGIAGRQDDTQYF. In DNA form, the CDR3 reads TGTGCCACCAGGGGAATAGCGGGGAGGCAAGATGATACGCAGTATTTT.

The chain links TRBV5-4 to TRBJ2-3, with a tentative D call TRBD2 (5 bases). Germline assignment: CDR1 SGHNT and CDR2 YYREEE (reference sequence). This CDR3 has 15 amino acids. Trimming took off 1 base at V and 2 bases at J, with 11 bases between the two ends. The CDR3 region has the DNA TGTGCCAGCAGCTTGAAAGCGGACCCCACAGATACGCAGTATTTT. Amino acid sequence: CASSLKADPTDTQYF.

The chain employs TRBV4-1 and TRBJ2-5; D is uncertain. The CDR3 loop spans 13 amino acids. CDR1 MGHRA and CDR2 YSYEKL come from the germline V gene. Trimming shortened V by 2 bases and J by 5 bases, and 9 bases separated the two germline ends. This chain's CDR3 is CASSQPPSETQYF. For the CDR3, the DNA is TGCGCCAGCAGCCAACCCCCCTCCGAGACCCAGTACTTC.

The chain carries TRBV19 and TRBJ2-1; possible D gene TRBD2, 6 bases. CDR1 is LNHDA, CDR2 SQIVND, per germline (reference sequence). V gave up 4 bases and J gave up 2 bases, with 9 bases separating them. The CDR3 length is 14 residues. This CDR3 is CASSTGLPYNEQFF. CDR3 in DNA: TGTGCCAGTAGTACGGGACTCCCCTACAATGAGCAGTTCTTC.

The rearrangement joins TRBV27 to TRBJ2-2; D possibly corresponds to TRBD1 (6 bases). Trimming removed 2 bases from V and 1 base from J, with 8 bases in between. The germline V gene encodes CDR1 MNHEY and CDR2 SMNVEV (reference sequence). The CDR3 is 15 amino acids. DNA of the CDR3: TGTGCCAGCAGTTTAAACAGGGTGAACACCGGGGAGCTGTTTTTT. This codes for CASSLNRVNTGELFF.

The gene calls are TRBV12-2 and TRBJ2-7; the table assigns TRBD2, which was not confirmed against the DNA. TRBV12-2 is termed a pseudogene. There are 15 residues in the CDR3. The CDR3 loop is CASRPSSGKSYEQYF. CDR3 DNA: TGTGCAAGTCGCCCCTCCAGCGGGAAGTCCTACGAGCAGTACTTC.

The chain recombines TRBV5-6 with TRBJ2-1, with 8 nucleotides matching TRBD2. This CDR3 has 13 residues. Germline CDR1 SGHDT, CDR2 YYEEEE. The junction had 2 bases not matched to a gene; V was cut back by 3 bases and J by 6 bases. Here the CDR3 DNA reads TGTGCCAGCAGCTCGGGGGGGCCCAATGAGCAGTTCTTC. Its protein is CASSSGGPNEQFF.

The chain carries TRBV27 and TRBJ1-1; D remains ambiguous. CDR1 and CDR2 (germline): MNHEY, SMNVEV (reference sequence). This CDR3 is built from 13 residues. V lost 2 bases and J 5 bases, leaving 9 bases between the germline ends. The CDR3 is CASSLALETEAFF. As DNA, the CDR3 is TGTGCCAGCAGTTTAGCCCTAGAGACTGAAGCTTTCTTT.

This clone was seen only once. This chain joins TRBV19 and TRBJ2-1; 9 bases map to TRBD1. The J segment lost 5 bases and the V segment lost 3 bases, leaving 5 bases of the junction unmatched. The CDR3 is made up of 15 amino acids. Per germline, CDR1 LNHDA and CDR2 SQIVND (reference sequence). CDR3 coding DNA: TGTGCCAGTAGTATTTGGACAGGGGCAGACAATGAGCAGTTCTTC. It yields the protein CASSIWTGADNEQFF.

V is TRBV7-2 and J is TRBJ2-3; D unclear. Germline-derived CDR1 and CDR2 are SGHTA and FQGNSA. The CDR3 has 16 residues. V lost 3 bases and J lost 3, with 16 bases in between. CDR3 bases: TGTGCCAGCAGCTTTTCGGCTAGTCGATTTACAGATACGCAGTATTTT. It translates to CASSFSASRFTDTQYF.

This chain uses TRBV28 with TRBJ2-7; tentatively, D is TRBD1 (5 bases). CDR3 length equals 14 residues. Looked up from germline, CDR1 is MDHEN and CDR2 is SYDVKM. V lost 5 bases to trimming and J lost 4 bases, with 15 bases between them. CDR3 coding DNA: TGTGCCAGCAGTATTGACAGACCCAATTACGAGCAGTACTTC. This codes for CASSIDRPNYEQYF. The entire variable domain, with the rest obtained from reference TRBV28 and TRBJ2-7, is as follows: DVKVTQSSRYLVKRTGEKVFLECVQDMDHENMFWYRQDPGLGLRLIYFSYDVKMKEKGDIPEGYSVSREKKERFSLILESASTNQTSMYLCASSIDRPNYEQYFGPGTRLTVT.

This clone is a singleton in its sample. The J gene is TRBJ1-4, the V gene TRBV28; TRBD1 matches at 8 bases. This CDR3 comprises 17 residues. J lost 7 bases, V lost 6 bases, and 16 bases had no gene match. Germline CDR1 is MDHEN and CDR2 is SYDVKM. CDR3 protein: CASSPGGQGGSGEKLFF. The CDR3 DNA follows: TGTGCCAGCAGCCCAGGCGGACAGGGTGGAAGTGGTGAAAAACTGTTTTTT.

The chain couples TRBV10-3 to TRBJ1-3; no definite D call. The length of the CDR3 is 13 residues. CDR1 and CDR2 from the germline V gene are ENHRY and SYGVKD. V was clipped by 10 bases and J by 4 bases, with 14 bases between them. CDR3 DNA sequence: TGTGCCACCATCGGGATCCTCGGAAACACCATATATTTT. This encodes CATIGILGNTIYF.

V usage is TRBV19 and J usage is TRBJ2-1, with 7 bases aligning to TRBD2. The germline V gene encodes CDR1 LNHDA and CDR2 SQIVND (reference sequence). V was clipped by 4 bases and J by 3 bases; unmatched bases: 6. The CDR3 extends over 15 amino acids. This CDR3 is CASSTRELIYNEQFF. The CDR3, as DNA: TGTGCCAGTAGTACGCGGGAGTTGATCTACAATGAGCAGTTCTTC. The full variable domain, rest sourced from reference TRBV19 and TRBJ2-1, is DGGITQSPKYLFRKEGQNVTLSCEQNLNHDAMYWYRQDPGQGLRLIYYSQIVNDFQKGDIAEGYSVSREKKESFPLTVTSAQKNPTAFYLCASSTRELIYNEQFFGPGTRLTVL.